Below, 28 T cell receptor beta chains from the same sample are listed, as sequenced in a study of shared clonotypes between healthy human individuals. Selected positively for CCR7 and CD45RO-negative, naive CD8 cells excluded terminally differentiated effector memory CD45RA+ cells. Sequenced by immunoSEQ multiplex PCR; TCRdb stores in-frame clones only, minus some. The sample lists millions of clones; under 95% were seen once. Sequences were obtained from naive CD8+ T cells from PBMCs. All receptors derive from a young man in good health. Some clones in this sample may be carry-over from other donors' samples.

Comment on this clone: Other DNA sequences in this sample translate to the same CDR3. The chain links TRBV6-5 to TRBJ1-5; D may be TRBD1 (6 bases). The V gene lost 6 bases and the J gene lost 5 bases, with 14 bases spanning the gap. CDR3 length equals 14 residues. Per germline, CDR1 MNHEY and CDR2 SVGAGI. CDR3 in amino acids: CASSLQGGHQPQHF. The CDR3 DNA reads TGTGCCAGCAGCTTACAGGGAGGGCATCAGCCCCAGCATTTT.

This chain joins TRBV7-3 and TRBJ2-1; no clear D gene. CDR3 length: 14 amino acids. Germline CDR1 reads SGHTA; CDR2 reads FQGTGA. V was trimmed by 0 bases and J by 6 bases, leaving 9 bases between them. This CDR3 reads CASSLTWRGNEQFF. The CDR3 DNA follows: TGTGCCAGCAGCTTAACGTGGCGAGGCAATGAGCAGTTCTTC.

The V gene is TRBV7-2, the J gene TRBJ2-3, with D perhaps TRBD1 (5 bases). This CDR3 is built from 13 residues. Germline lookup yields CDR1 SGHTA and CDR2 FQGNSA. Deletions cut 3 bases from V and 4 bases from J, with 8 bases between. CDR3 coding DNA: TGTGCCAGCAGCTTGACAGTACCAGATACGCAGTATTTT. Translating gives CASSLTVPDTQYF.

The chain carries TRBV19 and TRBJ2-1; D could derive from TRBD1 or TRBD2 (6 bases each). This CDR3 contains 17 residues. V lost 1 base and J lost 2, with 15 bases in between. CDR1 and CDR2 from the germline V gene are LNHDA and SQIVND (reference sequence). The CDR3 reads CASSIVQGGPPYNEQFF. The DNA of the CDR3 is TGTGCCAGTAGTATAGTCCAAGGGGGGCCCCCCTACAATGAGCAGTTCTTC.

V gene TRBV9 combines with J gene TRBJ2-1, with 12 bases that match TRBD2. This CDR3 comprises 15 residues. The germline gives CDR1 SGDLS, CDR2 YYNGEE. V trimming: 7 bases; J trimming: 10 bases; junction bases outside the gene matches: 12. CDR3 nucleotide sequence: TGTGCCAGCGCCCTAGCGGGAGGGTATGCTGGGGAGCAGTTCTTC. Translation gives CASALAGGYAGEQFF.

This clone was found once. The J gene is TRBJ1-2, the V gene TRBV28; tentatively, D is TRBD1 (6 bases). Trimming removed 2 bases at V and 6 bases at J, with 10 bases between. Germline assignment: CDR1 MDHEN and CDR2 SYDVKM. The CDR3 totals 13 residues. DNA for the CDR3: TGTGCCAGCAGTTTAGCGGCAGGGGATGGCTACACCTTC. Its translation: CASSLAAGDGYTF.

The chain carries TRBV6-6 and TRBJ1-2, with a weak D call TRBD1 (5 bases). This CDR3 has 12 amino acids. V gave up 5 bases and J gave up 7 bases, with 11 bases separating them. Germline V gives CDR1 MNHNY, CDR2 SVGAGI (reference sequence). The CDR3: CASSQSGLGYTF. DNA for the CDR3: TGTGCCAGCAGTCAATCGGGACTTGGCTACACCTTC.

Only a few counts were recorded for this clone. The rearrangement joins TRBV27 to TRBJ1-1; no reliable D call. V lost 6 bases and J lost 0, with 11 bases in between. This CDR3 spans 14 amino acids. In germline, CDR1 is MNHEY, CDR2 SMNVEV (reference sequence). CDR3 region: CASSPGYMNTEAFF. The CDR3 nucleotides are TGTGCCAGCAGCCCAGGCTACATGAACACTGAAGCTTTCTTT.

This clone occurred a few times. The V call is TRBV28, the J call TRBJ1-5, with D unresolved. V dropped 6 bases and J dropped 0 bases, with 15 bases sitting between them. The CDR3 has 16 residues. Germline lookup yields CDR1 MDHEN and CDR2 SYDVKM. The CDR3: CASSYTGRDSNQPQHF. The CDR3 nucleotides read TGTGCCAGCAGCTACACCGGGCGCGATAGCAATCAGCCCCAGCATTTT.

The V and J genes are TRBV11-2 and TRBJ2-5, with D perhaps TRBD1 or TRBD2 (5 bases each). The germline V gene encodes CDR1 SGHAT and CDR2 FQNNGV. V lost 1 base to trimming and J lost 6 bases, with 18 bases between them. This CDR3 region has 16 residues. The CDR3 protein is CASSLGGSAGRKTQYF. CDR3 sequence (DNA): TGTGCCAGCAGCTTAGGGGGGTCCGCGGGCAGGAAGACCCAGTACTTC.

V gene TRBV25-1 combines with J gene TRBJ2-2; D remains ambiguous. Trimming cost V 2 bases and J 7 bases, with 14 bases left between them. This CDR3 is built from 15 residues. From germline, CDR1 is MGHDK and CDR2 SYGVNS. The CDR3 is CASSERSRGSGELFF. The CDR3 nucleotides read TGTGCCAGCAGTGAAAGAAGCCGTGGCAGCGGGGAGCTGTTTTTT.

The chain couples TRBV7-9 to TRBJ2-1; 7 bases align to TRBD1. The CDR3 covers 15 residues. Per the germline V gene, CDR1 is SEHNR and CDR2 is FQNEAQ (reference sequence). The ends lost 5 bases at V and 2 bases at J; junction bases unmatched: 6. CDR3 in amino acids: CASSPTGKTYNEQFF. CDR3 nucleotide sequence: TGTGCCAGCAGCCCGACAGGGAAGACCTACAATGAGCAGTTCTTC.

V is TRBV14 and J is TRBJ1-1; D is ambiguous. This CDR3 is built from 13 residues. Trimming took 6 bases from V and 1 from J, leaving 9 bases between them. Germline V lookup: CDR1 SGHDN, CDR2 FVKESK. This CDR3 reads CASSSTRNTEAFF. In DNA, the CDR3 is TGTGCCAGCAGTTCCACACGGAACACTGAAGCTTTCTTT.

The rearrangement joins TRBV15 to TRBJ2-7; the match to TRBD1 covers 10 bases. J lost 1 base, V lost 5 bases, and 5 bases had no gene match. This CDR3 comprises 15 residues. CDR1 LNHNV and CDR2 YYDKDF come from the germline V gene (reference sequence). Here the CDR3 DNA reads TGTGCCACCAGCGACCGGGACAGGGGATCCTACGAGCAGTACTTC. This encodes CATSDRDRGSYEQYF.

The chain employs TRBV7-9 and TRBJ2-7, with a tentative D call TRBD2 (6 bases). The CDR3 sequence is 15 residues long. The germline V gene has CDR1 SEHNR and CDR2 FQNEAQ (reference sequence). V was pared by 5 bases and J by 5 bases, with 19 bases between. CDR3 nucleotide sequence: TGTGCCAGCAGCCCCTACACCGGGACTCTCAACGAGCAGTACTTC. This encodes CASSPYTGTLNEQYF.

For this clone: This specimen includes other DNA sequences encoding the same CDR3. This chain joins TRBV7-3 and TRBJ2-3; no reliable D call. CDR1 SGHTA and CDR2 FQGTGA come from the germline V gene. Trimming stripped 4 bases from V and 3 bases from J, with 8 bases between. The CDR3 loop spans 13 amino acids. The CDR3 loop is CASSSDRTDTQYF. The CDR3 nucleotides are TGTGCCAGCAGCTCCGACCGGACAGATACGCAGTATTTT.

The chain joins TRBV6-5 to TRBJ1-1; TRBD1 is a possible D gene (6 bases). The germline V gene encodes CDR1 MNHEY and CDR2 SVGAGI. Trimming pared 6 bases from V and 3 bases from J, leaving 14 bases between. The CDR3 totals 14 residues. CDR3 DNA sequence: TGTGCCAGCAGCCCCGGGGGGCTATACACTGAAGCTTTCTTT. Its protein product is CASSPGGLYTEAFF.

The CDR3 DNA sequence: TGTGCCAGGGATAGGGCTCAAAGCACCGGGGAGCTGTTTTTT. Residues: CARDRAQSTGELFF. V gene TRBV2 combines with J gene TRBJ2-2; D is uncertain. The CDR3 runs to 14 residues. The germline CDR1 and CDR2 sequences are SNHLY and FYNNEI. Trimming pared 9 bases from V and 4 bases from J, leaving 15 bases between.

This clone was observed once. The CDR3, as DNA: TGTGCCAGCAGTTTAGGGGCAGGCTTCCCGCTTAACTATGGCTACACCTTC. It translates to CASSLGAGFPLNYGYTF. The chain is built from TRBV27 and TRBJ1-2; the D gene is possibly TRBD1 (5 bases). V was trimmed by 2 bases and J by 1 base, leaving 17 bases between them. The CDR3 is 17 residues long. The V gene's germline CDR1 is MNHEY and CDR2 SMNVEV (reference sequence).

This clone was recorded once. The chain couples TRBV4-1 to TRBJ2-4; no reliable D call. V was trimmed by 3 bases and J by 5 bases, leaving 8 bases between them. This CDR3 comprises 13 residues. The V gene's germline CDR1 is MGHRA and CDR2 YSYEKL. CDR3 sequence (DNA): TGCGCCAGCAGCCAGGGCGGCGAAAACATTCAGTACTTC. Translated: CASSQGGENIQYF.

The V gene is TRBV13, the J gene TRBJ2-7, with D maybe TRBD1 (6 bases). Germline V gene sequence: CDR1 PRHDT, CDR2 FYEKMQ (reference sequence). The CDR3 length is 17 residues. V lost 4 bases to trimming and J lost 0 bases, with 19 bases between them. DNA of the CDR3: TGTGCCAGCAGCTCCCTGGGGACACCGTCTACCTCCTACGAGCAGTACTTC. Translation gives CASSSLGTPSTSYEQYF.

V and J are TRBV6-6 and TRBJ2-7; the D is unclear. This CDR3 has 11 amino acids. The germline CDR1 and CDR2 sequences are MNHNY and SVGAGI (reference sequence). Trimming left V 6 bases short and J 4 bases short, with 7 bases between. Here the CDR3 DNA reads TGTGCCAGCAGGCATGCATACGAGCAGTACTTC. It translates to CASRHAYEQYF.

V usage is TRBV27 and J usage is TRBJ1-5; D unresolved. The CDR3 loop spans 15 amino acids. Trimming took off 2 bases at V and 3 bases at J, with 11 bases between the two ends. From germline, CDR1 is MNHEY and CDR2 SMNVEV (reference sequence). The CDR3 nucleotides are TGTGCCAGCAGTTTACTTGTGAACTCCAATCAGCCCCAGCATTTT. Protein: CASSLLVNSNQPQHF.

This clone occurred once. This chain uses TRBV4-3 with TRBJ2-7; TRBD1 might be the D (6 bases). The CDR3 extends over 16 amino acids. V was pared by 3 bases and J by 3 bases, with 18 bases between. Germline V gives CDR1 LGHNA, CDR2 YSLEER. The CDR3 nucleotides read TGCGCCAGCAGCCAGAAGAACCGGGACACCAACTACGAGCAGTACTTC. Residues: CASSQKNRDTNYEQYF.

With regard to this clone: The sample carries other DNA sequences with the same CDR3. The V and J genes are TRBV5-1 and TRBJ2-7, with 7 bases aligning to TRBD1. CDR1 SGHRS and CDR2 YFSETQ come from the germline V gene. The trim removed 0 bases at V and 3 bases at J, leaving 3 bases unmatched. The CDR3 is made up of 14 amino acids. The CDR3 DNA reads TGCGCCAGCAGCTTGGGACAGGGTAGCTACGAGCAGTACTTC. Residues: CASSLGQGSYEQYF. The variable domain in full, completed from reference TRBV5-1 and TRBJ2-7, reads KAGVTQTPRYLIKTRGQQVTLSCSPISGHRSVSWYQQTPGQGLQFLFEYFSETQRNKGNFPGRFSGRQFSNSRSEMNVSTLELGDSALYLCASSLGQGSYEQYFGPGTRLTVT.

V gene TRBV13 combines with J gene TRBJ2-6; tentatively, D is TRBD1 (6 bases). Trimming stripped 5 bases from V and 0 bases from J, with 14 bases between. The CDR3 covers 17 residues. From germline, CDR1 is PRHDT and CDR2 FYEKMQ (reference sequence). The chain's CDR3 is CASSPDRDTSGANVLTF. CDR3 DNA: TGTGCCAGCAGCCCCGACCGGGACACCTCTGGGGCCAACGTCCTGACTTTC.

This sequence joins TRBV28 and TRBJ2-3; D is undetermined. Germline V gives CDR1 MDHEN, CDR2 SYDVKM. The CDR3 spans 11 residues. V was shortened by 10 bases and J by 5 bases, with 10 bases between the two germline ends. The CDR3 reads CATLGGDTQYF. The CDR3 coding sequence is TGTGCCACCCTCGGTGGAGATACGCAGTATTTT.

This chain joins TRBV9 and TRBJ2-5; TRBD2 matches at 11 bases. Trimming cost V 4 bases and J 8 bases; bases outside gene matches: 4. Germline V gene lookup returns CDR1 SGDLS and CDR2 YYNGEE. The CDR3 length is 13 residues. CDR3 residues: CASSLTSGNTQYF. DNA of the CDR3: TGTGCCAGCAGCCTGACTAGCGGGAATACCCAGTACTTC.